This T cell receptor beta chain originates from a study of blood T cell repertoires in COVID-19. Background on the study: Whether acute or convalescent, the COVID-19 samples came from the United States, Italy and Spain.

Worth noting for this clone: The same CDR3 is also encoded by other DNA sequences in this sample.

Trimming removed 1 base from V and 4 bases from J, with 8 bases in between. The V gene's germline CDR1 is LNHDA and CDR2 SQIVND (reference sequence). The CDR3 runs 13 residues. Here immunoSEQ multiplex PCR was the method, and the copy in TCRdb shows in-frame clones only, minus some. The sample carries approximately 180,000 clones, nearly 80% recorded once. This chain links TRBV19 with TRBJ2-7, with a possible D match to TRBD1 (6 bases). The sequenced material came from peripheral blood. The clonotype comes from a woman in her 70s with acute or convalescent COVID-19. This CDR3 reads CASSIGQAYEQYF. The CDR3 nucleotides read TGTGCCAGTAGTATAGGACAGGCGTACGAGCAGTACTTC. Supplemented by reference TRBV19 and TRBJ2-7, the full variable domain reads DGGITQSPKYLFRKEGQNVTLSCEQNLNHDAMYWYRQDPGQGLRLIYYSQIVNDFQKGDIAEGYSVSREKKESFPLTVTSAQKNPTAFYLCASSIGQAYEQYFGPGTRLTVT.